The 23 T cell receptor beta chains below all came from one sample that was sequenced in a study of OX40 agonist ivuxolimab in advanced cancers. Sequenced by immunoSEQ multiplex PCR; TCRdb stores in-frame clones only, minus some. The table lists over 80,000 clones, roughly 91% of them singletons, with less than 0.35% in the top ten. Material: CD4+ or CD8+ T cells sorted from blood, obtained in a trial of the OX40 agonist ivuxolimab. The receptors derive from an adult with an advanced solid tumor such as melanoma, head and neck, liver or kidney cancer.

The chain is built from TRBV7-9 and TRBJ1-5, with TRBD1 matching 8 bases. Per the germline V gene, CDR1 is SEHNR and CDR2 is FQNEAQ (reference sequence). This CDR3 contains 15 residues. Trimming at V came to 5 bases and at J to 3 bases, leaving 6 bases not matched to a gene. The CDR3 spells CASSIAGGHNQPQHF. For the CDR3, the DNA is TGTGCCAGCAGCATCGCAGGGGGCCACAATCAGCCCCAGCATTTT.

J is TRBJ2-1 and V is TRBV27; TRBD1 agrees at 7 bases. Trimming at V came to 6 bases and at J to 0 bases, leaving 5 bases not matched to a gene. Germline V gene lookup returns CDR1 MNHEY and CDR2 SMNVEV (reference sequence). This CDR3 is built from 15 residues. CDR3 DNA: TGTGCCAGCAGCCAGGGGGACCTCTCCTACAATGAGCAGTTCTTC. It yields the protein CASSQGDLSYNEQFF.

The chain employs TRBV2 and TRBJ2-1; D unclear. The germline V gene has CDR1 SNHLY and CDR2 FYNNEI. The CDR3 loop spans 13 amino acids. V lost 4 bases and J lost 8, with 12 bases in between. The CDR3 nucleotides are TGTGCCAGCAGTGTCAGTCTGGGCGATGAGCAGTTCTTC. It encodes CASSVSLGDEQFF. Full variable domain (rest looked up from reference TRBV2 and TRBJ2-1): EPEVTQTPSHQVTQMGQEVILRCVPISNHLYFYWYRQILGQKVEFLVSFYNNEISEKSEIFDDQFSVERPDGSNFTLKIRSTKLEDSAMYFCASSVSLGDEQFFGPGTRLTVL.

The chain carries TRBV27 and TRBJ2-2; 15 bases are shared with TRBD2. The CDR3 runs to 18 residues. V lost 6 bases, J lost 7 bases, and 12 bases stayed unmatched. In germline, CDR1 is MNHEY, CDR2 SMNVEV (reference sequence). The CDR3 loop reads CASRTSGLAGGRGGELFF. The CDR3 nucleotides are TGTGCCAGCAGAACGTCGGGACTAGCGGGAGGTCGGGGCGGGGAGCTGTTTTTT.

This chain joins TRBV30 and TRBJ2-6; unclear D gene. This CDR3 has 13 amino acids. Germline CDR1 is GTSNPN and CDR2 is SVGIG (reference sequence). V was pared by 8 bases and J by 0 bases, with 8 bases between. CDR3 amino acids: CAGSHSGANVLTF. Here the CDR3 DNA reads TGTGCCGGAAGCCACTCTGGGGCCAACGTCCTGACTTTC. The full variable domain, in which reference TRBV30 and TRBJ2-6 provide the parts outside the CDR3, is SQTIHQWPATLVQPVGSPLSLECTVEGTSNPNLYWYRQAAGRGLQLLFYSVGIGQISSEVPQNLSASRPQDRQFILSSKKLLLSDSGFYLCAGSHSGANVLTFGAGSRLTVL.

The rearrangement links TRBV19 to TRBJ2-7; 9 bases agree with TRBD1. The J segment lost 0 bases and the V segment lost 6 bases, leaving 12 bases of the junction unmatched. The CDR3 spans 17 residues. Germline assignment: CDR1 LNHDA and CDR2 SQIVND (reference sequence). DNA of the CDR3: TGTGCCAGTAGCTCCCGCCGAGGACAGGGGAGCTCCTACGAGCAGTACTTC. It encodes CASSSRRGQGSSYEQYF.

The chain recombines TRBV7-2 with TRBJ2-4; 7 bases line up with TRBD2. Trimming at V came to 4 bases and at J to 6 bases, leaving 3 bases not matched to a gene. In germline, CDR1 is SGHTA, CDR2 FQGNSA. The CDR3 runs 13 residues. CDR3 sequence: CASSSTGGNIQYF. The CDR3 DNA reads TGTGCCAGCAGCTCTACGGGGGGAAACATTCAGTACTTC.

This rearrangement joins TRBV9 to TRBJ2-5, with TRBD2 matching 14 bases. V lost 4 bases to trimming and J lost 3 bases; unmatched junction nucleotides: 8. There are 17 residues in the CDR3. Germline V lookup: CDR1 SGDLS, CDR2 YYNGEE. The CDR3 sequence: CASSYTPGLAGEETQYF. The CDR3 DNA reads TGTGCCAGCAGCTACACACCGGGACTAGCGGGAGAAGAGACCCAGTACTTC.

CDR3 sequence reads: CASSYTGTAKQETQYF. In DNA form, the CDR3 reads TGTGCCAGCAGTTATACCGGGACAGCCAAACAAGAGACCCAGTACTTC. This chain connects TRBV6-6 to TRBJ2-5, with 7 positions matching TRBD1. Germline CDR1 is MNHNY and CDR2 is SVGAGI (reference sequence). J gave up 2 bases and V 3 bases, and 9 bases lay outside the gene matches. CDR3 length equals 16 residues.

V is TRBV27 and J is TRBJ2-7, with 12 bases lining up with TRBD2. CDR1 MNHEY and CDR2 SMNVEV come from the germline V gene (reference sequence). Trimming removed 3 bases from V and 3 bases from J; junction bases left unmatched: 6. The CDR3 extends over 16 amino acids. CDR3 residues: CASSLGTSGRNYEQYF. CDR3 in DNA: TGTGCCAGCAGTTTGGGAACTAGCGGGAGGAACTACGAGCAGTACTTC.

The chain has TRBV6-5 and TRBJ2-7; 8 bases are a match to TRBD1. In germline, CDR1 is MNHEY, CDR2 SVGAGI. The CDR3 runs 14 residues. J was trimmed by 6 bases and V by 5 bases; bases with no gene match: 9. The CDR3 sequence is CASSAGQGFAEQYF. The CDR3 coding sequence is TGTGCCAGCAGTGCCGGACAGGGTTTCGCCGAGCAGTACTTC.

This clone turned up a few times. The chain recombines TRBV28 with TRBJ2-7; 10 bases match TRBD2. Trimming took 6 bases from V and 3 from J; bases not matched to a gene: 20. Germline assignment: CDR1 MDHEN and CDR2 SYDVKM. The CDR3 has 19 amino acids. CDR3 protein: CASRAGERTWTSGYYEQYF. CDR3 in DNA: TGTGCCAGCAGGGCTGGGGAGCGGACTTGGACTAGCGGATACTACGAGCAGTACTTC.

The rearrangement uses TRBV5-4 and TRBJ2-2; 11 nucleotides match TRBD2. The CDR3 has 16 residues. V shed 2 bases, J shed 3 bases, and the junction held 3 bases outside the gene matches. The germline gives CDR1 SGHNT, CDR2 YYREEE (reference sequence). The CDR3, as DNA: TGTGCCAGCAGCTTACTAGCGGGAGTGGACACCGGGGAGCTGTTTTTT. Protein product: CASSLLAGVDTGELFF. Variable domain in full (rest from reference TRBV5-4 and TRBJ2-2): ETGVTQSPTHLIKTRGQQVTLRCSSQSGHNTVSWYQQALGQGPQFIFQYYREEENGRGNFPPRFSGLQFPNYSSELNVNALELDDSALYLCASSLLAGVDTGELFFGEGSRLTVL.

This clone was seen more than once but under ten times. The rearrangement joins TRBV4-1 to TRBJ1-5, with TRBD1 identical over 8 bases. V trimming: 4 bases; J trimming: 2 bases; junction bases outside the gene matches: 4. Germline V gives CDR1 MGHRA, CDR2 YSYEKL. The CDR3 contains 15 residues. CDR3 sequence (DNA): TGCGCCAGCAGCCGCACAGGGGGTGGCAATCAGCCCCAGCATTTT. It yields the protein CASSRTGGGNQPQHF.

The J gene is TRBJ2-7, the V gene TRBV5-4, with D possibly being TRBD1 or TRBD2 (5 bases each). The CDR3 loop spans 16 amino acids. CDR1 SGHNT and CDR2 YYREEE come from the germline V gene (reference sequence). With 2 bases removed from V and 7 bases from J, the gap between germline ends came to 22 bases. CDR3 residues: CASSFGRGSQLREQYF. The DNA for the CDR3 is TGTGCCAGCAGCTTCGGCCGGGGCAGTCAATTACGGGAGCAGTACTTC.

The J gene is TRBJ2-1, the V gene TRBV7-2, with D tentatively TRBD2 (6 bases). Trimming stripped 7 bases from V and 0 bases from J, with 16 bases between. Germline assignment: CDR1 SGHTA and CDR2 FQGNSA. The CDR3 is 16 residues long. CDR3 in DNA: TGTGCCAGCAAAACCACGGGGAGGAGCTCCTACAATGAGCAGTTCTTC. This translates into CASKTTGRSSYNEQFF.

CDR3 bases: TGTGCCAGCTCACCACGTTTAACGGGCAGGAACACTGAAGCTTTCTTT. Translation: CASSPRLTGRNTEAFF. The chain employs TRBV18 and TRBJ1-1; D uncertain. CDR1 is KGHSH and CDR2 is LQKENI in the germline V gene. Deletions cut 1 base from V and 1 base from J, with 13 bases between. CDR3 length equals 16 residues.

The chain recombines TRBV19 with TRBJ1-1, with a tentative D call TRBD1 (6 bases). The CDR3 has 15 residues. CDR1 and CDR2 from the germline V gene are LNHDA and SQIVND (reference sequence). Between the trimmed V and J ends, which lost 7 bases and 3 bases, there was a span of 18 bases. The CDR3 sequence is CASNEDRDMDTEAFF. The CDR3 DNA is TGTGCCAGTAATGAGGACAGAGATATGGACACTGAAGCTTTCTTT.

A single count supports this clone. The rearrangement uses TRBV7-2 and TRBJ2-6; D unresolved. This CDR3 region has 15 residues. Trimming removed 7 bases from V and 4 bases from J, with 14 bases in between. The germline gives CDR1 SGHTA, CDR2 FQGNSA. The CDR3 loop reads CASTVIPRGANVLTF. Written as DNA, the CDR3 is TGTGCCAGCACCGTTATCCCCAGGGGGGCCAACGTCCTGACTTTC. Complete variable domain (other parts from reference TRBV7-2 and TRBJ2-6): GAGVSQSPSNKVTEKGKDVELRCDPISGHTALYWYRQSLGQGLEFLIYFQGNSAPDKSGLPSDRFSAERTGGSVSTLTIQRTQQEDSAVYLCASTVIPRGANVLTFGAGSRLTVL.

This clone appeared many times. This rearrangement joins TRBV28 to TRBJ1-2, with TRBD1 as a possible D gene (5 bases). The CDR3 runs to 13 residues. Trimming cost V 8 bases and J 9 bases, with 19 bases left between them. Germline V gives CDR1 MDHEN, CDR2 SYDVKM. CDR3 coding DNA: TGTGCCAGCTGTCAGGGACTCTCGCTGCGCTACACCTTC. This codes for CASCQGLSLRYTF.

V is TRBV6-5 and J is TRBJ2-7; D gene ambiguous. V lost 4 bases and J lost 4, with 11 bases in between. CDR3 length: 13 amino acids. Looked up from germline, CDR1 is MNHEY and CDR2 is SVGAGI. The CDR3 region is CASSFGPQYEQYF. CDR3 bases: TGTGCCAGCAGTTTTGGGCCCCAATACGAGCAGTACTTC.

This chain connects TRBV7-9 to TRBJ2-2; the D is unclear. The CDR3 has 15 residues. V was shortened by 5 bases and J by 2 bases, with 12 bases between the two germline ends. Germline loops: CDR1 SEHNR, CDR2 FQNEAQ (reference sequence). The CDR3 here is CASSPKDQNTGELFF. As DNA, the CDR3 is TGTGCCAGCAGCCCAAAGGACCAAAACACCGGGGAGCTGTTTTTT.

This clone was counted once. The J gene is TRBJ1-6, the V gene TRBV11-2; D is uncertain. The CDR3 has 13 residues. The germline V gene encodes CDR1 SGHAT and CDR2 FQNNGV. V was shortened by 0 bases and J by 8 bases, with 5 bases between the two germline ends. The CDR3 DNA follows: TGTGCCAGCAGCTTAGAAGCGTATTCACCCCTCCACTTT. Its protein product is CASSLEAYSPLHF.